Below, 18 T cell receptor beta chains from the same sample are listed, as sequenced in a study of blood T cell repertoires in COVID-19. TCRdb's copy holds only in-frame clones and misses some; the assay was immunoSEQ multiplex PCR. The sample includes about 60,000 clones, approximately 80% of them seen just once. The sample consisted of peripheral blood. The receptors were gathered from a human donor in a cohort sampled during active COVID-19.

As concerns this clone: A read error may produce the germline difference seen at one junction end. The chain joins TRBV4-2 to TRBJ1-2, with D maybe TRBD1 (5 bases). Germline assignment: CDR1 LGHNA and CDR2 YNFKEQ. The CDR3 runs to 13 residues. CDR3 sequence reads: CASSQEKGKGGSF. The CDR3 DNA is TGTGCCAGCAGCCAAGAGAAGGGGAAAGGCGGATCATTC.

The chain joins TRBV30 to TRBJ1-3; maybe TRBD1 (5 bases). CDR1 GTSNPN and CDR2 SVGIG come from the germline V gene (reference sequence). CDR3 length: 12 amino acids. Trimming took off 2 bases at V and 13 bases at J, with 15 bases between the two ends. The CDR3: CAWSTGAGGIYF. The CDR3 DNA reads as TGTGCCTGGAGTACCGGAGCGGGGGGAATATATTTT.

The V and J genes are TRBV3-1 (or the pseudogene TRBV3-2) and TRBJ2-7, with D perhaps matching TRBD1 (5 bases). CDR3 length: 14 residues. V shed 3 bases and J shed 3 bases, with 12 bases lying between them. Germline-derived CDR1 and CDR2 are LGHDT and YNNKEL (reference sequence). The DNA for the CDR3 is TGTGCCAGCAGCCATTGGCAGGGCAACTACGAGCAGTACTTC. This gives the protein CASSHWQGNYEQYF.

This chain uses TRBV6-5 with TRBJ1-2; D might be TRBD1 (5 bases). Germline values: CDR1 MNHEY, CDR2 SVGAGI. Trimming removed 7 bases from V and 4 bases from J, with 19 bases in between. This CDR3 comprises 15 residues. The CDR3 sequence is CASKDRRGPVYGYTF. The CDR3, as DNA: TGTGCCAGCAAGGATAGGAGGGGCCCTGTCTATGGCTACACCTTC.

Written as DNA, the CDR3 is TGTGCCAGCAGCCAAGATCATGTCGGGGGGGCCCGAGAGACCCAGTACTTC. Translated, it gives CASSQDHVGGARETQYF. The rearrangement joins TRBV3-1 (or the pseudogene TRBV3-2) to TRBJ2-5, with 8 bases aligning to TRBD2. V was pared by 0 bases and J by 4 bases, with 10 bases of the junction left unmatched. The CDR3 loop spans 17 amino acids. The germline gives CDR1 LGHDT, CDR2 YNNKEL (reference sequence).

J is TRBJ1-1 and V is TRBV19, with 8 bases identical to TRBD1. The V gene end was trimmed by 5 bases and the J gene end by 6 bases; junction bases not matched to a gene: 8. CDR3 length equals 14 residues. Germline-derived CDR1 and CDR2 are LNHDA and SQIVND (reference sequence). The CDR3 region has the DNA TGTGCCAGTAGTCTCAGGGGGCAGCGACCTGAAGCTTTCTTT. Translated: CASSLRGQRPEAFF. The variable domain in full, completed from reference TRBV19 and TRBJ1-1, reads DGGITQSPKYLFRKEGQNVTLSCEQNLNHDAMYWYRQDPGQGLRLIYYSQIVNDFQKGDIAEGYSVSREKKESFPLTVTSAQKNPTAFYLCASSLRGQRPEAFFGQGTRLTVV.

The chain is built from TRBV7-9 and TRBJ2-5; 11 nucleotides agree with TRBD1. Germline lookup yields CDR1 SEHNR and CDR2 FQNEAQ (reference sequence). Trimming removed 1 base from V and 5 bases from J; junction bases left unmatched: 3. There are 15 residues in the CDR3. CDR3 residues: CASSLGTGGAETQYF. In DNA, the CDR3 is TGTGCCAGCAGCTTAGGGACAGGGGGCGCGGAGACCCAGTACTTC.

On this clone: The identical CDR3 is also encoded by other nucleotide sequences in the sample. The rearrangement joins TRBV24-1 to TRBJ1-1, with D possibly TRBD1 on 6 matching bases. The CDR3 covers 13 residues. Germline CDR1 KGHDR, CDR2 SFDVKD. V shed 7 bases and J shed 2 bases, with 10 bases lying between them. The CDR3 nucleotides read TGTGCCACCAGAAGGACAGCCAACACTGAAGCTTTCTTT. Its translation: CATRRTANTEAFF.

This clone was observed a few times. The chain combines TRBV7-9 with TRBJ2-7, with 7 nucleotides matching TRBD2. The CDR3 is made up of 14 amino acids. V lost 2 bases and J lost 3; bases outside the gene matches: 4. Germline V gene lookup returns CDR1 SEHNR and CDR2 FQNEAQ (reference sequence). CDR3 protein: CASSLSSGNYEQYF. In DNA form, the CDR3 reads TGTGCCAGCAGCTTATCTAGCGGAAACTACGAGCAGTACTTC.

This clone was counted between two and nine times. CDR3 DNA: TGTGCCAGTACCCCGGTAGCCCGGCGAGGCTACACCTTC. This encodes CASTPVARRGYTF. V is TRBV19 and J is TRBJ1-2; D remains unclear. This CDR3 comprises 13 residues. The V end was cut by 7 bases, the J end by 8 bases, with 17 bases between. Germline V gene lookup returns CDR1 LNHDA and CDR2 SQIVND (reference sequence).

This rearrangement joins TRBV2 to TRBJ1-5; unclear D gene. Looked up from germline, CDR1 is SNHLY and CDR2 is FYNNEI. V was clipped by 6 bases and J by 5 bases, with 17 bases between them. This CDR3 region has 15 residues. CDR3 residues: CASRFGDGFYQPQHF. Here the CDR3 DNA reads TGTGCCAGCAGGTTCGGAGACGGCTTTTATCAGCCCCAGCATTTT.

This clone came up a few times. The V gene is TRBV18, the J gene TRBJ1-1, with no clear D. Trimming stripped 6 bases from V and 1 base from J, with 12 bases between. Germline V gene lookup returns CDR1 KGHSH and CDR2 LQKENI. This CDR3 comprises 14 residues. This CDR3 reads CASSPVVANTEAFF. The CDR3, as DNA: TGTGCCAGCTCCCCAGTAGTTGCGAACACTGAAGCTTTCTTT.

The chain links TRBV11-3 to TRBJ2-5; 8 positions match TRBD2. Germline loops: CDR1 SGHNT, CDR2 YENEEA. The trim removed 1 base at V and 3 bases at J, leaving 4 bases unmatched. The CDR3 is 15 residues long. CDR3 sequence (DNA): TGTGCCAGCAGCTTAGTGGGACTAGAGGAAGAGACCCAGTACTTC. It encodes CASSLVGLEEETQYF.

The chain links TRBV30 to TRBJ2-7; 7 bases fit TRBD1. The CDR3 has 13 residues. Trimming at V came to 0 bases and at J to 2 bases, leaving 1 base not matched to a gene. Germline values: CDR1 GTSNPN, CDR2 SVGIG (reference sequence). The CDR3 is CAWSVTGAYEQYF. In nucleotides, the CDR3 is TGTGCCTGGAGTGTAACAGGGGCCTACGAGCAGTACTTC.

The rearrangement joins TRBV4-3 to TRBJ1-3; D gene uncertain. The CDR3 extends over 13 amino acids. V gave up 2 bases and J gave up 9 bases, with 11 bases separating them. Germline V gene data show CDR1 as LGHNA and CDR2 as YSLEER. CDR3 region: CASSQNPGVTIYF. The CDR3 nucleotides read TGCGCCAGCAGCCAAAACCCAGGCGTCACCATATATTTT.

The CDR3 spells CASSHAAENEKLFF. For the CDR3, the DNA is TGTGCCAGCAGTCACGCGGCTGAGAATGAAAAACTGTTTTTT. V gene TRBV7-9 combines with J gene TRBJ1-4; no definite D call. V lost 6 bases and J lost 5, with 13 bases in between. CDR3 size: 14 residues. Germline V gene sequence: CDR1 SEHNR, CDR2 FQNEAQ (reference sequence).

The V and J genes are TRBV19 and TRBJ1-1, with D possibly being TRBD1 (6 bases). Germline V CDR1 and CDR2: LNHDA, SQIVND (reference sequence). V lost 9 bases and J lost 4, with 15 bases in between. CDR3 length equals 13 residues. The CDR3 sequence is CASSRDIFTEAFF. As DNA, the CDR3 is TGTGCCAGCTCCCGGGACATTTTCACTGAAGCTTTCTTT.

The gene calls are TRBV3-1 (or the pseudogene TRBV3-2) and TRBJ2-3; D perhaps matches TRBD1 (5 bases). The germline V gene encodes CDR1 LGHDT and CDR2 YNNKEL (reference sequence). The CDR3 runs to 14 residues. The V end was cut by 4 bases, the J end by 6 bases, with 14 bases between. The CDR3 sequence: CASSLQAAADTQYF. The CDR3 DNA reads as TGTGCCAGCAGCCTACAGGCGGCTGCGGATACGCAGTATTTT.